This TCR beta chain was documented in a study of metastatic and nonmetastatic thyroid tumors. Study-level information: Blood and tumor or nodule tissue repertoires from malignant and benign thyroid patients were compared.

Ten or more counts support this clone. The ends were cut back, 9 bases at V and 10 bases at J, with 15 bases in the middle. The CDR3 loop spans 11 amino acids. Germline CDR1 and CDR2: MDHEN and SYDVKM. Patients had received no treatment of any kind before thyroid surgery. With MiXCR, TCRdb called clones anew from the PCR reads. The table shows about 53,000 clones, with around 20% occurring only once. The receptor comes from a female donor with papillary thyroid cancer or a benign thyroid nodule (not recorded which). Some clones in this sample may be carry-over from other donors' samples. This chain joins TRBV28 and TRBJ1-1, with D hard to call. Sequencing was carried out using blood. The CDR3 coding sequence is TGTGCCAGTAAGACTGTGGAACCAGCTTTCTTT. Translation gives CASKTVEPAFF.